This T cell receptor beta chain was sequenced during a study of cytomegalovirus exposure and HLA in healthy donors (dated by TCRdb to 2017 to 2019). Regarding the study in general: An earlier analysis of some 600 of the donors reported about 280 Gb of sequence data and 90 million to 120 million unique TCR beta sequences obtained from around 190 million T cells. Donor age, sex, ethnicity and CMV serostatus were compiled together with the repertoire data. Both class I and class II loci were covered by HLA typing, at four-digit resolution. All discovery cohort repertoires had been generated using a single sequencing platform. On average, roughly 250,000 unique TCR beta nucleotide sequences were sequenced per donor among 398 genotyped donors of the cohort, with roughly 19% of those sequences being non-productive. A later analysis re-analyzed previously published TCR beta repertoires from 660 or so donors and added high-resolution HLA genotyping to study TCR occurrence patterns. The study was designed to test whether signatures of past pathogen exposure could be identified by cataloging public T cell receptors. Rather than drawing on any new phenotypic data, the later analysis identified candidate immune exposures from TCR beta sequences and the way those sequences occurred across donors. Using immunosequencing, the study profiled T cell repertoires from some 670 subjects and related those repertoires to cytomegalovirus serostatus. An early release covering 500 to 750 HLA-typed donors comprised approximately 300 gigabases of sequencing data and around 85 million unique TCR sequences. A separate validation cohort of 100 to 150 different subjects was used in addition to the roughly 700-subject first cohort. The number of typed donors differed by locus: roughly 629-640 for A, B, C, DRB1 and DQB1; approximately 540 for DQA1; some 610 for DPA1; and 400 to 480 for DPB1. A later genetic analysis used genome-wide SNP genotypes for 398 of the 666 donors, treating that subset as a discovery cohort. Because of strong linkage in the cohort, roughly five DR-DQ haplotypes were treated as single units for association and clustering. To predict cytomegalovirus infection status, the study combined high-throughput TCR immunosequencing, statistical association of individual TCRs with disease status, and machine learning. An earlier analysis of several hundred of the donors used high-throughput TCR beta sequencing to judge whether each TCR beta V gene segment behaved as functional or pseudogenic. Of the roughly 420 genotyped donors, 81% were placed in the genetic ancestry cluster associated with self-reported Caucasian donors. Findings and caveats that apply to the study as a whole: Because counts were too low, about 17 rarely observed V segments, including chromosome 9 orphons, were excluded from the earlier analysis of 500 to 700 of the donors. In an earlier analysis of some 640 of the donors, most TCR beta V segments were observed in productive rearrangements about 87% or about 30% of the time, broadly matching IMGT annotations. Compared with equally common non-associated chains, HLA-associated TCR beta chains in a later analysis were more clonally expanded and had lower generation probabilities. The classifier was reported to diagnose cytomegalovirus status with high specificity and sensitivity in both the original and validation cohorts. Correlated functional status among segregating V segments might be attributable to linkage disequilibrium, but an unknown experimental factor could not be ruled out. A few of the identified cytomegalovirus-associated TCR beta chains were confirmed in vitro to be specific for cytomegalovirus antigens. In a later analysis, the rate of TCR association differed among HLA loci, with DRB1 alleles having the most associated TCRs and HLA-C alleles having the fewest. At a false discovery rate of 0.05, a later analysis linked fewer than 20,000 TCR beta sequences to specific HLA alleles. According to the authors, the approach could potentially be generalized to other disease states and immunological phenotypes. A further reported finding was that TCR beta sequences accurately predicted the HLA-A and HLA-B alleles for most subjects in the first cohort. Some IMGT-functional V segments, including TRBV6-2 and TRBV6-3, could not be distinguished by the 87-base-pair reads and were therefore excluded. HLA typing was unavailable for some donors at each locus, so association tests used only the typed subset. Across donors, most TCR sequences were observed very rarely, whereas some public TCRs were present in many individuals. A later analysis reported that several top co-occurrence clusters appeared linked to parvovirus B19, influenza, CMV and Epstein-Barr virus. In the study, approximately 160 TCR beta chains were listed as associated with cytomegalovirus. In a later genetic analysis, fewer N-insertions in productive TCRs were reported among donors in an Asian-associated ancestry cluster than the roughly 700-donor mean. A later genetic analysis associated a missense DCLRE1C variant with V-gene and J-gene trimming of TCR beta chains, and an independent cohort replicated the association. When HLA alleles, especially DR and DQ, strongly co-occurred, attributing TCR associations to individual alleles was difficult. Only TCR beta chains were sequenced in this cohort, and the absence of alpha or paired-chain data limited detectable features. The sequencing pipeline was judged likely to have produced a cluster of highly shared sequence variants as a technical artifact. The only immune exposure information available for the cohort was CMV serostatus. Presence/absence analyses assumed roughly uniform sequencing depth across donors, an assumption that may not hold. According to a later analysis, most CMV-associated TCR beta chains appeared to be HLA-restricted, and the HLA associations seemed to be driven largely by CMV exposure.

Library method: the immunoSEQ multiplex PCR assay. A mixture of 60 forward primers for TCR Vbeta segments and 13 reverse primers for TCR Jbeta segments was used in the multiplex PCR. The CDR3 region of rearranged TCR beta genes was amplified from genomic DNA with a multiplex PCR assay. Amplified TCR beta libraries were sequenced as 87-base-pair reads on the Illumina HiSeq System. Concerning the study's data processing: A later analysis tallied around 80 million unique TCR beta chains across the 640 or so repertoires, and around 9.9 million of those chains were shared by two or more donors. A nearest-neighbor algorithm error-corrected the raw reads and collapsed the reads into unique sequences, merging closely related sequences to remove PCR and sequencing errors. V, D and J gene segments were assigned by aligning CDR3 sequences to IMGT reference sequences. For a sequence to be retained, at least a six-nucleotide match to both a V gene segment and a J gene segment was required. A rearrangement was called productive if the CDR3 had no stop codons and remained in frame with V and J, and every other rearrangement was called non-productive. CDR3 was defined according to IMGT convention as the region running from the second conserved V-encoded cysteine to the conserved J-encoded phenylalanine. In an earlier analysis of around 570 of the donors, sequences lacking an unambiguous match to a single V gene segment were excluded. In an earlier analysis of 587 of the donors, a V segment was called functional when productive rearrangements were above 56.7%, and segregating when the standard deviation between donors exceeded 5%. A statistical classification framework was developed to diagnose cytomegalovirus status using the catalog of TCR beta chain sequences. In a later analysis, V and J genes were assigned by comparing TCR nucleotide sequences against IMGT/GENE-DB human TR gene sequences. Using the TCRdist pipeline, a later analysis assigned CDR3 sequences along with most-parsimonious VDJ recombination scenarios. In a later analysis, each TCR beta chain was defined by its CDR3 amino acid sequence together with its V-gene family, and reads without a unique V-gene family were excluded. A later analysis removed several hundred highly shared, low-generation-probability nucleotide sequences to deal with suspected cross-contamination and a sequencing artifact. In a later analysis, a clonal expansion index for each public chain was calculated from normalized within-repertoire ranks of inferred template counts. In a later analysis, generation probabilities were computed with a VDJ recombination model fitted to out-of-frame rearrangements, and the resulting probabilities were checked against IGoR. In a later analysis, TCR-TCR, TCR-HLA and TCR-CMV co-occurrence was scored with hypergeometric tests, and a repertoire-size bias correction was applied to TCR pairs. In a later analysis, false discovery rates were estimated by permuting HLA or CMV assignments 20 times. In a later analysis, co-occurring TCRs were grouped using DBSCAN, with TCRdist sequence similarity added in when clustering inside HLA-allele-positive subsets. Repertoires with fewer than 30,000 or more than 120,000 public chains were left out of co-occurrence clustering, as were five repertoires with anomalous nucleotide sharing. TCRdb stores this immuneACCESS table with in-frame sequences only. Part of the clones is absent; in the studies checked, under half of the shortfall reflects unresolved V genes, and no reason is known for the rest. For V, J and clone size, that table is used; D and trimming come from the DNA. A total of roughly 45,000 clones appear in this sample, roughly 77% of them only once. Of the sample, roughly 1.3% falls within the top ten clones.

Worth noting for this clone: This clone's antigen is unknown. No clone much larger than this one lies a single base away; base qualities are absent.

The cohort consisted of approximately 690 healthy bone marrow donors. Cohort members were all nominally healthy when sampled, although unrecorded immune exposures were likely present. The donor was CMV seronegative and belonged to the group of roughly 330 seronegative cohort members. Each donor provided a peripheral blood sample, and peripheral blood mononuclear cells were used for TCR beta sequencing. Genomic DNA extraction from the blood cell samples was performed with the Qiagen DNeasy Blood Extraction Kit. CDR1 and CDR2 (MDHEN, SYDVKM) derive from the germline V gene. The CDR3 holds 14 amino acids from the cysteine to the phenylalanine. Left in the record is the CDR3 DNA by itself, 42 bases read in frame from the first base. V is clipped by 5 bases and J by 5 bases, and the sequence between their germline boundaries is 15 bases long.

Sample: PBMCs. The clonotype comes from a man aged 25 to 40 in good health and CMV-seronegative. The receptor chain draws on TRBV28 and TRBJ2-5; the best D guess is TRBD1, with 6 bases matching. The CDR3 region: CASSQQGPGETQYF. The DNA reads as follows: TGTGCCAGCAGTCAACAGGGCCCCGGGGAGACCCAGTACTTC.